These T cell receptor beta chains were read from a single sample in a study of technical replicates of blood from a handful of donors. Here immunoSEQ multiplex PCR was the method, and the copy in TCRdb shows in-frame clones only, minus some. The top ten clones hold 0.25% to 0.3% of a sample with about 93,000 clones, about 96% of them seen once. Sequenced: T cells isolated from PBMCs. Source of these receptors: a human donor in good health. Each CDR3 is given with its conserved first and last residue.

>TRBV28
CASSLSRRVIETQYF
>TRBV30
CALSPGDGPLHGYTF
>TRBV5-4
CASSPPGQVNEQYF
>TRBV2
CANEHRGFDTEAFF
>TRBV5-1
CASSPTGTVNHNEQFF
>TRBV2
CASSEYGGDTGELFF
>TRBV11-2
CASSLGGSGYNEQFF
>TRBV5-4
CASSFPGVSTDTQYF
>TRBV7-6
CASSSPGQGNSEAFF
>TRBV5-1
CASSFSRTGGTDTQYF
>TRBV30
CAWSVQVDEQFF
>TRBV10-3
CAIRGQGDTEAFF
>TRBV30
CAWTKGALGPNQPQHF
>TRBV12-2
CASRFRVSGRGSYNEQFF
>TRBV18
CASSQARGTQETQYF
>TRBV4-1
CASSETGTGGVTQIGTGEQYF
>TRBV5-6
CASRFRGFTGELFF
>TRBV28
CASSGASHLLYNEQFF
>TRBV28
CASSYRDRGYF
>TRBV19
CASSPQANGYEQYF
>TRBV6-1
CASITLGTGAYEQYF
>TRBV12-5
CASGFFLAGPAYNEQFF
>TRBV27
CASQPRTGGDEQYF
>TRBV10-2
CASSARTHGYTF
>TRBV28
CASGQNEKLFF
>TRBV19
CASSVGNGLEAFF
>TRBV13
CASSLGQGVYEQYF
>TRBV4-1
CASSLGHGLEKLFF
>TRBV11-2
CASSLQGSNTEAFF
>TRBV7-3
CASSSSGGGYNEQFF
>TRBV19
CASTLAGGRGEQFF
>TRBV5-1
CASSLVAGNTEAFF
>TRBV5-1
CASRPDRVEKLFF
>TRBV1
CTSSLDRGLPPYEQYF
>TRBV7-2
CASSTGTIVWETQYF
>TRBV7-2
CASSLVSSGRDEQYF
>TRBV6-1
CASSEAFRDTEAFF
>TRBV27
CASSLTSGRLADTQYF
>TRBV21-1
CASSRGKFRTSGIHEQFF